These 20 T cell receptor beta chains share one sample of origin, sequenced in a study of identical twins. TCRdb passed the 5' RACE reads through MiXCR, listing each CDR3 protein once. The table lists roughly 770,000 distinct CDR3 sequences, 15% to 20% of them singletons. The same sample was also studied in work on T cells expressing NK-cell markers.

Sequencing input: PBMCs. These receptors all stem from a woman aged 18-35 years in good health.

The CDR3 spells CASSRRLDRLYEQYF. For the CDR3, the DNA is TGTGCCAGCAGTCGAAGGTTGGACCGACTTTACGAGCAGTACTTC. This chain uses TRBV12-3 or TRBV12-4 with TRBJ2-7; D remains unclear. V lost 5 bases and J 4 bases, leaving 18 bases between the germline ends. The CDR3 has 15 residues.

The rearrangement links TRBV29-1 to TRBJ2-5, with 9 bases fitting TRBD1. Germline trimming cut 4 bases from V and 5 bases from J; bases unmatched to any gene: 5. CDR1 is SQVTM and CDR2 is ANQGSEA in the germline V gene. CDR3 size: 13 residues. Here the CDR3 reads CSVVNRGRETQYF. In nucleotides, the CDR3 is TGCAGCGTTGTCAACAGGGGGCGGGAGACCCAGTACTTC.

The chain joins TRBV12-2 to TRBJ2-3; TRBD1 is taken as the D call from the table, unchecked against the DNA. TRBV12-2 is an annotated pseudogene. The CDR3 contains 17 residues. CDR3 residues: CASRPWFGRLSTDTQYF. DNA for the CDR3: TGTGCAAGTCGCCCTTGGTTTGGGCGGCTTAGCACAGATACGCAGTATTTT.

The chain combines TRBV20-1 with TRBJ2-2, with TRBD1 matching 9 bases. CDR3 length equals 16 residues. Looked up from germline, CDR1 is DFQATT and CDR2 is SNEGSKA (reference sequence). The junction had 7 bases not matched to a gene; V was cut back by 1 base and J by 4 bases. The DNA of the CDR3 is TGCAGTGCTAGAGTAACAGGGGGCGGTGGCACCGGGGAGCTGTTTTTT. Translated, it gives CSARVTGGGGTGELFF.

This clonotype was seen many times. The chain recombines TRBV12-3 or TRBV12-4 with TRBJ2-2; D gene uncertain. With 1 base removed from V and 6 bases from J, the gap between germline ends came to 6 bases. CDR3 length: 13 residues. The CDR3, as DNA: TGTGCCAGCAGTTTAGGTCGCGCCGGGGAGCTGTTTTTT. It translates to CASSLGRAGELFF.

In its sample, this clonotype was seen a few times. The V call is TRBV20-1, the J call TRBJ1-1; 7 bases align to TRBD1. Looked up from germline, CDR1 is DFQATT and CDR2 is SNEGSKA (reference sequence). The CDR3 has 14 residues. With 2 bases clipped from V and 3 bases from J, the junction kept 6 bases outside the gene matches. The CDR3, as DNA: TGCAGTGCTAGACCAGGGGGGTATGACACTGAAGCTTTCTTT. This gives the protein CSARPGGYDTEAFF.

This clonotype turned up a few times. The chain joins TRBV5-5 to TRBJ1-4; weak D call: TRBD1 (5 bases). V lost 6 bases to trimming and J lost 8 bases, with 20 bases between them. The CDR3 has 15 amino acids. The germline V gene has CDR1 SGHKS and CDR2 YYEKEE (reference sequence). CDR3 residues: CASIPLVGVGEKLFF. The CDR3 DNA reads TGTGCCAGCATACCCCTAGTAGGGGTCGGCGAAAAACTGTTTTTT.

The rearrangement uses TRBV20-1 and TRBJ1-2, with 7 bases identical to TRBD1. The length of the CDR3 is 15 residues. J lost 7 bases, V lost 3 bases, and 14 bases had no gene match. Germline CDR1 reads DFQATT; CDR2 reads SNEGSKA (reference sequence). CDR3 sequence: CSASAGYSGGLGYTF. In nucleotides, the CDR3 is TGCAGTGCTAGTGCAGGATACTCAGGGGGACTTGGCTACACCTTC.

This chain links TRBV7-2 with TRBJ2-7; the match to TRBD1 covers 10 bases. The CDR3 is 16 residues long. Germline CDR1 and CDR2: SGHTA and FQGNSA. The junction had 12 bases not matched to a gene; V was cut back by 6 bases and J by 4 bases. CDR3 region: CASSLRGTGERYEQYF. The DNA for the CDR3 is TGTGCCAGCAGTCTTAGGGGGACAGGGGAAAGGTACGAGCAGTACTTC.

This clonotype was counted only a few times. The chain employs TRBV29-1 and TRBJ1-2; D is possibly TRBD1 (5 bases). CDR1 and CDR2 (germline): SQVTM, ANQGSEA. Trimming left V 4 bases short and J 7 bases short, with 13 bases between. This CDR3 has 12 residues. As DNA, the CDR3 is TGCAGCGTTGTGGGGCAGTCGCTTGGCTACACCTTC. Translation gives CSVVGQSLGYTF.

In its sample, this clonotype was seen a few times. V is TRBV29-1 and J is TRBJ1-6; D not certain. This CDR3 contains 13 residues. The V end was cut by 4 bases, the J end by 5 bases, with 9 bases between. Germline lookup yields CDR1 SQVTM and CDR2 ANQGSEA. DNA for the CDR3: TGCAGCGTTGCTAGTGGGAATAATTCACCCCTCCACTTT. Amino acid sequence: CSVASGNNSPLHF. Complete variable domain (other parts from reference TRBV29-1 and TRBJ1-6): SAVISQKPSRDICQRGTSLTIQCQVDSQVTMMFWYRQQPGQSLTLIATANQGSEATYESGFVIDKFPISRPNLTFSTLTVSNMSPEDSSIYLCSVASGNNSPLHFGNGTRLTVT.

The chain links TRBV12-3 or TRBV12-4 to TRBJ1-1, with D perhaps matching TRBD1 (5 bases). Trimming removed 5 bases from V and 5 bases from J, with 15 bases in between. This CDR3 spans 14 amino acids. The CDR3 is CASSIAGGYTEAFF. As DNA, the CDR3 is TGTGCCAGCAGTATCGCGGGGGGATATACTGAAGCTTTCTTT.

This clonotype has more than one count but fewer than ten. The CDR3 DNA is TGTGCCAGCAGCGCCGGGCCTCGGACCAATGAGCAGTTCTTC. As protein: CASSAGPRTNEQFF. This chain connects TRBV9 to TRBJ2-1, with D uncertain. Germline assignment: CDR1 SGDLS and CDR2 YYNGEE. V was clipped by 3 bases and J by 6 bases, with 13 bases between them. The CDR3 sequence is 14 residues long.

This clonotype has more than one count but fewer than ten. V is TRBV7-8 and J is TRBJ2-7; D perhaps matches TRBD1 (5 bases). V dropped 5 bases and J dropped 0 bases, with 14 bases sitting between them. Germline CDR1 reads SGHVS; CDR2 reads FQNEAQ. The CDR3 is made up of 15 amino acids. CDR3 nucleotides: TGTGCCAGCAGCAGGCGACAGCGCCTCTCCTACGAGCAGTACTTC. It specifies CASSRRQRLSYEQYF. Drawing the rest from reference TRBV7-8 and TRBJ2-7, the complete variable domain is GAGVSQSPRYKVAKRGQDVALRCDPISGHVSLFWYQQALGQGPEFLTYFQNEAQLDKSGLPSDRFFAERPEGSVSTLKIQRTQQEDSAVYLCASSRRQRLSYEQYFGPGTRLTVT.

The chain is built from TRBV6-5 and TRBJ2-3, with 12 bases matching TRBD2. J was trimmed by 7 bases and V by 2 bases; bases with no gene match: 4. Germline CDR1 reads MNHEY; CDR2 reads SVGAGI. The CDR3 consists of 15 residues. As DNA, the CDR3 is TGTGCCAGCAGTTACACTAGCGGGAGGTCGCATACGCAGTATTTT. Its protein product is CASSYTSGRSHTQYF.

The chain joins TRBV20-1 to TRBJ2-5; 15 bases agree with TRBD2. V gave up 3 bases and J gave up 2 bases; unmatched junction bases: 4. The germline CDR1 and CDR2 sequences are DFQATT and SNEGSKA (reference sequence). The CDR3 totals 16 residues. The CDR3 nucleotides read TGCAGTGCTAGCCGGACTAGCGGGGGGGTACAAGAGACCCAGTACTTC. Residues: CSASRTSGGVQETQYF.

The chain employs TRBV10-3 and TRBJ2-1, with TRBD2 identical over 8 bases. Trimming at V came to 4 bases and at J to 0 bases, leaving 11 bases not matched to a gene. The germline gives CDR1 ENHRY, CDR2 SYGVKD. The CDR3 spans 18 residues. The CDR3 is CAISGSSGGTSSYNEQFF. CDR3 DNA: TGTGCCATCAGTGGATCCAGCGGGGGAACTAGCTCCTACAATGAGCAGTTCTTC.

The chain links TRBV10-3 to TRBJ2-6; 7 nucleotides match TRBD1. The germline V gene has CDR1 ENHRY and CDR2 SYGVKD. V lost 6 bases to trimming and J lost 4 bases; unmatched junction nucleotides: 6. There are 15 residues in the CDR3. The CDR3 nucleotides read TGTGCCATCAGACCCACAGGGGCCGGGGCCAACGTCCTGACTTTC. Protein: CAIRPTGAGANVLTF.

The chain has TRBV5-5 and TRBJ2-1; the D is unclear. The CDR3 has 12 amino acids. CDR1 is SGHKS and CDR2 is YYEKEE in the germline V gene (reference sequence). V was shortened by 5 bases and J by 9 bases, with 12 bases between the two germline ends. The CDR3 DNA sequence: TGTGCCAGCAGGGTTCATACCGGTGAGCAGTTCTTC. It translates to CASRVHTGEQFF.

This clonotype has more than one count but fewer than ten. The chain couples TRBV12-3 or TRBV12-4 to TRBJ1-5; D not certain. The CDR3 extends over 17 amino acids. Trimming removed 8 bases at V and 0 bases at J, with 20 bases between. The CDR3 bases are TGTGCCAGCCAGTTTGGTAGAACGGACGATAGCAATCAGCCCCAGCATTTT. Its protein is CASQFGRTDDSNQPQHF.